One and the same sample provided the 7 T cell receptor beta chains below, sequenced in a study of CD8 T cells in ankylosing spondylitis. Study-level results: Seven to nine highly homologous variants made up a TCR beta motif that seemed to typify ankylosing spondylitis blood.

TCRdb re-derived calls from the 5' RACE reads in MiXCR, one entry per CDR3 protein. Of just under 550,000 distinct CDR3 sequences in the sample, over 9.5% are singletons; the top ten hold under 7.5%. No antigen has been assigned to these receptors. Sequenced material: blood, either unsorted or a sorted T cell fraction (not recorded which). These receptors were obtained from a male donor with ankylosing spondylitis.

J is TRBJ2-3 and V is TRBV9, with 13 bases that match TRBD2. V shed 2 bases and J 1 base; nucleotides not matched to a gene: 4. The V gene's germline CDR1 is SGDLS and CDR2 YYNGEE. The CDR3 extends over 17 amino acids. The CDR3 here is CASSVTSGRAGTDTQYF. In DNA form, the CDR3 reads TGTGCCAGCAGCGTCACTAGCGGGAGGGCGGGCACAGATACGCAGTATTTT. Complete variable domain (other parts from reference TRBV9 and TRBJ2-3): DSGVTQTPKHLITATGQRVTLRCSPRSGDLSVYWYQQSLDQGLQFLIQYYNGEERAKGNILERFSAQQFPDLHSELNLSSLELGDSALYFCASSVTSGRAGTDTQYFGPGTRLTVL.

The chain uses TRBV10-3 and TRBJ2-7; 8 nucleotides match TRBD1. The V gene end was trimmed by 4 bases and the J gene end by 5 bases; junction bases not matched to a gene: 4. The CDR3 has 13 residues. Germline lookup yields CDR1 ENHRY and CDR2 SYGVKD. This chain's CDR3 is CAISVSGGDEQYF. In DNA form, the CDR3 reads TGTGCCATCAGTGTATCAGGGGGCGACGAGCAGTACTTC.

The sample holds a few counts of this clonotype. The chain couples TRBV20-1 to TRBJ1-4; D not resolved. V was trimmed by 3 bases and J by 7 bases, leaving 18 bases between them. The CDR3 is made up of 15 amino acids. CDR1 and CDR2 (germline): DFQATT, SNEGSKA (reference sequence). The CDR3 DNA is TGCAGTGCTAGTTCGTTGGCATTACCAAGTGAAAAACTGTTTTTT. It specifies CSASSLALPSEKLFF.

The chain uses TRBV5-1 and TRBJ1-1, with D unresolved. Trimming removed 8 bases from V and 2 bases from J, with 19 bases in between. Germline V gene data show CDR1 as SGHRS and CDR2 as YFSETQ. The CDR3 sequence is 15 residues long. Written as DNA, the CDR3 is TGCGCCAGTTTGCCTGGAGTGGTCTCTAACACTGAAGCTTTCTTT. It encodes CASLPGVVSNTEAFF.

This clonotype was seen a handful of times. The CDR3 loop is CASSSGLAGGDDTQYF. In DNA, the CDR3 is TGCGCCAGCAGTTCGGGACTAGCGGGAGGGGATGATACGCAGTATTTT. The chain recombines TRBV10-1 with TRBJ2-3; 16 bases agree with TRBD2. The CDR3 runs to 16 residues. The germline gives CDR1 WNHNN, CDR2 SYGVQD (reference sequence). V lost 5 bases, J lost 6 bases, and 5 bases stayed unmatched.

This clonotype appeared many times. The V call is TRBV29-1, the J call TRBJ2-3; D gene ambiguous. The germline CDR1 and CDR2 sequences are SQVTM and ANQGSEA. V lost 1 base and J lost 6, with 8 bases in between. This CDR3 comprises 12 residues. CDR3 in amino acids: CSVEGVLDTQYF. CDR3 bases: TGCAGCGTTGAAGGGGTCCTGGATACGCAGTATTTT.

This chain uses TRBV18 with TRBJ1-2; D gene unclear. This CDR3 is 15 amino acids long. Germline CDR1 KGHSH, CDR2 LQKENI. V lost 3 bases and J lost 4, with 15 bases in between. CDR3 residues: CASSPTREAAYGYTF. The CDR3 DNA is TGTGCCAGCTCACCCACCCGGGAGGCAGCCTATGGCTACACCTTC. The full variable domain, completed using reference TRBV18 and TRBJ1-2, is NAGVMQNPRHLVRRRGQEARLRCSPMKGHSHVYWYRQLPEEGLKFMVYLQKENIIDESGMPKERFSAEFPKEGPSILRIQQVVRGDSAAYFCASSPTREAAYGYTFGSGTRLTVV.